The 6 T cell receptor beta chains below come from one sample, sequenced in a study of spatial heterogeneity in lung cancer. Indicated time point: blood at routine non-recurrence follow-up after resection. TCRdb itself ran the 5' RACE reads through MiXCR, one entry per CDR3 protein. The repertoire holds 85,000 to 100,000 distinct CDR3 sequences, 15% to 20% seen once, with 21% in the top ten. This material consisted of PBMCs, taken at follow-up. These receptors were obtained from a male donor with early-stage non-small cell lung cancer.

This clonotype was counted at least ten times. The CDR3 does not end in the conserved phenylalanine or tryptophan, so this is likely a read error. No DNA is shown, since the ends of the CDR3 on it are uncertain; the CDR3 is the one TCRdb lists. The chain is built from TRBV5-5 and TRBJ2-5; the D call of TRBD2 is as the table states it, not checked on the DNA. The germline V gene encodes CDR1 SGHKS and CDR2 YYEKEE (reference sequence). The CDR3 is 13 residues long, counting both termini. CDR3 protein: CASSFGTSGGLDL.

This clonotype was counted between two and nine times. This rearrangement joins TRBV7-2 to TRBJ2-7; a weak D match, TRBD1 (5 bases). Looked up from germline, CDR1 is SGHTA and CDR2 is FQGNSA. V was trimmed by 3 bases and J by 1 base, leaving 10 bases between them. This CDR3 contains 14 residues. The CDR3 DNA reads as TGTGCCAGCAGCTTGCAGGGTACTTCCTACGAGCAGTACTTC. Its translation is CASSLQGTSYEQYF.

There are a few counts of this clonotype. The gene calls are TRBV30 and TRBJ1-2; D unclear. The V end lost 1 base, the J end lost 4 bases, and 7 bases lay between the germline ends. The germline gives CDR1 GTSNPN, CDR2 SVGIG (reference sequence). The CDR3 has 12 residues. The DNA of the CDR3 is TGTGCCTGGAGTGGAGCCCTCTATGGCTACACCTTC. Its translation: CAWSGALYGYTF.

The J gene is TRBJ2-3, the V gene TRBV6-5; 8 nucleotides match TRBD1. The CDR3 contains 13 residues. Germline trimming cut 2 bases from V and 5 bases from J; bases unmatched to any gene: 0. CDR1 MNHEY and CDR2 SVGAGI come from the germline V gene. The CDR3 region is CASSYTGGDTQYF. The CDR3 region has the DNA TGTGCCAGCAGTTACACAGGGGGAGATACGCAGTATTTT.

This chain uses TRBV25-1 with TRBJ2-3; D remains ambiguous. The V end was cut by 1 base, the J end by 6 bases, with 5 bases between. Looked up from germline, CDR1 is MGHDK and CDR2 is SYGVNS. The CDR3 length is 12 residues. The CDR3 nucleotides are TGTGCCAGCAGTGAATCCTGGGATACGCAGTATTTT. Residues: CASSESWDTQYF.

Only a few counts were recorded for this clonotype. The genes are TRBV10-3 and TRBJ2-7; D call uncertain. Germline CDR1 and CDR2: ENHRY and SYGVKD. The V end lost 3 bases, the J end lost 11 bases, and 11 bases lay between the germline ends. The CDR3 has 11 residues. CDR3 sequence (DNA): TGTGCCATCAGTGATGGCTACGCCGAGTACTTC. It encodes CAISDGYAEYF.